These 10 T cell receptor beta chains share one sample of origin, sequenced in a study of T cells in Graves' hyperthyroidism and ophthalmopathy. TCR beta CDR3 regions were amplified from RNA transcripts. The TCR CDR3 was amplified in a first-round RT-PCR using the HTBI primer set. TCRdb fed the multiplex PCR reads into MiXCR, producing one record per CDR3 protein. The sample lists 640,000 or so distinct CDR3 sequences, under 15% occurring once. The specimen was blood. The receptors stem from a woman in her thirties or forties with Graves' ophthalmopathy.

Many counts were recorded for this clonotype. The chain couples TRBV28 to TRBJ2-7; 9 nucleotides agree with TRBD2. This CDR3 is 13 amino acids long. V was clipped by 8 bases and J by 7 bases; unmatched bases: 9. Germline lookup yields CDR1 MDHEN and CDR2 SYDVKM. Here the CDR3 DNA reads TGTGCCAGCGGGGGCGGGAGGGCCGATGAGCAGTACTTC. Translating gives CASGGGRADEQYF.

This clonotype was seen at least ten times. The chain combines TRBV19 with TRBJ2-7, with a possible D match to TRBD1 (6 bases). The V end was cut by 4 bases, the J end by 4 bases, with 17 bases between. The CDR3 extends over 15 amino acids. Looked up from germline, CDR1 is LNHDA and CDR2 is SQIVND (reference sequence). Written as DNA, the CDR3 is TGTGCCAGTAGTACTACAGGGTCAGTAGTATACGAGCAGTACTTC. Translation: CASSTTGSVVYEQYF.

The table lists this clonotype with many counts. The chain carries TRBV6-5 and TRBJ1-1; a weak D match, TRBD1 (6 bases). Trimming removed 0 bases from V and 3 bases from J, with 11 bases in between. Germline assignment: CDR1 MNHEY and CDR2 SVGAGI. This CDR3 is built from 15 residues. CDR3 sequence reads: CASSYSRGADTEAFF. The CDR3 region has the DNA TGTGCCAGCAGTTACTCGAGGGGGGCGGACACTGAAGCTTTCTTT.

This clonotype was seen at least ten times. This chain connects TRBV12-3 or TRBV12-4 to TRBJ2-2, with D maybe TRBD1 (6 bases). Trimming cost V 6 bases and J 6 bases, with 20 bases left between them. This CDR3 is built from 16 residues. The CDR3 sequence: CASRVYPVQGAGELFF. The CDR3 region has the DNA TGTGCCAGCAGAGTATACCCCGTACAGGGAGCCGGGGAGCTGTTTTTT.

The chain recombines TRBV7-8 with TRBJ2-7, with D unclear. This CDR3 region has 13 residues. The V end was cut by 5 bases, the J end by 7 bases, with 15 bases between. Looked up from germline, CDR1 is SGHVS and CDR2 is FQNEAQ. DNA of the CDR3: TGTGCCAGCAGCGCCGGCCTGGGAAGGGAGCAGTACTTC. Translated, it gives CASSAGLGREQYF.

This clonotype was seen many times. The V gene is TRBV2, the J gene TRBJ2-7; TRBD1 might be the D (6 bases). Germline V gives CDR1 SNHLY, CDR2 FYNNEI. The CDR3 extends over 16 amino acids. Deletions cut 3 bases from V and 5 bases from J, with 20 bases between. The CDR3 DNA is TGTGCCAGCAGTGACTTGGCGGAAGGGGGTTTTGACGAGCAGTACTTC. Translating it yields CASSDLAEGGFDEQYF. Filled out from reference TRBV2 and TRBJ2-7, the complete variable domain reads EPEVTQTPSHQVTQMGQEVILRCVPISNHLYFYWYRQILGQKVEFLVSFYNNEISEKSEIFDDQFSVERPDGSNFTLKIRSTKLEDSAMYFCASSDLAEGGFDEQYFGPGTRLTVT.

The gene calls are TRBV9 and TRBJ2-7, with TRBD2 as a possible D gene (6 bases). CDR3 size: 14 residues. Germline-derived CDR1 and CDR2 are SGDLS and YYNGEE. V gave up 3 bases and J gave up 2 bases, with 12 bases separating them. The CDR3 sequence is CASSARDFPYEQYF. The CDR3 nucleotides read TGTGCCAGCAGCGCCCGGGACTTTCCCTACGAGCAGTACTTC.

This clonotype occurred many times. The chain's CDR3 is CASSSGQGDYGYTF. CDR3 coding DNA: TGTGCCAGCAGCTCGGGACAGGGTGACTATGGCTACACCTTC. The chain uses TRBV5-5 and TRBJ1-2; 9 bases are a match to TRBD1. Unmatched junction bases numbered 3, after V lost 3 bases and J lost 3 bases. Germline CDR1 SGHKS, CDR2 YYEKEE (reference sequence). This CDR3 spans 14 amino acids.

This clonotype was seen more than once but under ten times. The chain uses TRBV7-8 and TRBJ2-5; TRBD1 might be the D (5 bases). Germline V gene data show CDR1 as SGHVS and CDR2 as FQNEAQ. The CDR3 has 11 amino acids. Trimming removed 7 bases from V and 4 bases from J, with 7 bases in between. The CDR3 nucleotides read TGTGCCAGCACAGGGCGAGAGACCCAGTACTTC. This encodes CASTGRETQYF.

The chain employs TRBV12-3 or TRBV12-4 and TRBJ1-5; maybe TRBD1 (6 bases). V was cut by 8 bases and J by 4 bases, with 15 bases left in between. CDR3 length: 14 amino acids. Here the CDR3 reads CASGVRGANQPQHF. CDR3 in DNA: TGTGCCAGCGGAGTCCGGGGGGCAAATCAGCCCCAGCATTTT.